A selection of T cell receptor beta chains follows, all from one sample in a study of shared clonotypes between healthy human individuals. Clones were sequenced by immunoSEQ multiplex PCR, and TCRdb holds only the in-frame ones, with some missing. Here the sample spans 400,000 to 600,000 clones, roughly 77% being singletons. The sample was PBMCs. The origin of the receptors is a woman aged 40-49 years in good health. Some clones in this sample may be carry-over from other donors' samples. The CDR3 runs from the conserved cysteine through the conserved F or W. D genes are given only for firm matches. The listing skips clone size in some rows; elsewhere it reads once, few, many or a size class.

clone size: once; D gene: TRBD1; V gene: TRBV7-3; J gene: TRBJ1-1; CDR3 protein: CASSPGQGNTEAFF; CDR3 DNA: TGTGCCAGCAGCCCCGGACAGGGCAACACTGAAGCTTTCTTT
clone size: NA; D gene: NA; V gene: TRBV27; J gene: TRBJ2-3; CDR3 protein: CASSGSTDTQYF; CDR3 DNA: TGTGCCAGCAGTGGTAGCACAGATACGCAGTATTTT
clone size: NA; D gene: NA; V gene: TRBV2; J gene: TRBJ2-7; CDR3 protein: CASRSPSYEQYF; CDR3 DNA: TGTGCCAGCAGGTCCCCCTCGTACGAGCAGTACTTC
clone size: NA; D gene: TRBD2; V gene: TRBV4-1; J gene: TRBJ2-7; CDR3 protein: CASSQAGLTLGEQYF; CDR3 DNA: TGCGCCAGCAGCCAAGCGGGACTAACTCTGGGCGAGCAGTACTTC
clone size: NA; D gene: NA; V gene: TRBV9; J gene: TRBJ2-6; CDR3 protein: CASSVRSSGANVLTF; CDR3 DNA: TGTGCCAGCAGCGTACGGAGCTCTGGGGCCAACGTCCTGACTTTC
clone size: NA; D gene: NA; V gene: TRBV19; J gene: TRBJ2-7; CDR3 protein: CASSISSGSEQYF; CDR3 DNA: TGTGCCAGTAGTATCTCCTCAGGGAGCGAGCAGTACTTC
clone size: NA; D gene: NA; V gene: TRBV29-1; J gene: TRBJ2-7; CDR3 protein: CSVIGGSYEQYF; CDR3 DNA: TGCAGCGTGATCGGAGGCTCCTACGAGCAGTACTTC
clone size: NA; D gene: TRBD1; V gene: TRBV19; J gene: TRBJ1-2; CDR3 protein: CASTVPGGTGRFYTF; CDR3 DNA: TGTGCCAGTACCGTTCCGGGGGGGACAGGGCGCTTCTACACCTTC
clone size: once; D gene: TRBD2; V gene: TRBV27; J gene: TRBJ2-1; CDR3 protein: CASSLRAGTSRANEQFF; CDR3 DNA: TGTGCCAGCAGTTTACGGGCCGGGACTAGCAGGGCCAATGAGCAGTTCTTC
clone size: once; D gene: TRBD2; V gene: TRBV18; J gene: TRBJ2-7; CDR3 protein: CASSLGTSGSGYEQYF; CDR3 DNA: TGTGCCAGCTCACTTGGGACTAGCGGGAGCGGGTACGAGCAGTACTTC
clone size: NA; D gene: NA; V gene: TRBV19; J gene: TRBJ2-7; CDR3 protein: CASSSQGSSYEQYF; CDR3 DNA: TGTGCCAGTAGTTCACAGGGAAGCTCCTACGAGCAGTACTTC
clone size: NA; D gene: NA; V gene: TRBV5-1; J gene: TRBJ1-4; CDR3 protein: CASSLEAATNEKLFF; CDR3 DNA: TGCGCCAGCAGCTTGGAGGCGGCAACTAATGAAAAACTGTTTTTT
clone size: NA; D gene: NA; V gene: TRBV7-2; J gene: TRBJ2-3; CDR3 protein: CASTSPNYVDTQYF; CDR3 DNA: TGTGCCAGCACCTCTCCGAACTACGTGGATACGCAGTATTTT
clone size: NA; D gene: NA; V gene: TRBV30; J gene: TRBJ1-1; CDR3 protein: CAWSGAMNTEAFF; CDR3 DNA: TGTGCCTGGAGTGGGGCTATGAACACTGAAGCTTTCTTT
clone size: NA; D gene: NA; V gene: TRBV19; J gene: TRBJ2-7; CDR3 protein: CASSIGARAYEQYF; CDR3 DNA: TGTGCCAGTAGTATAGGCGCAAGGGCCTACGAGCAGTACTTC
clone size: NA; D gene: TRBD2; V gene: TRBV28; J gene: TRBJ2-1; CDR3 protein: CASSLVLAGVGEQFF; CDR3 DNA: TGTGCCAGCAGTTTGGTACTAGCGGGAGTTGGTGAGCAGTTCTTC
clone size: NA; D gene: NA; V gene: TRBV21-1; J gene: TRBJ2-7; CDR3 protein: CASSPTSGRYEQYF; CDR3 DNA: TGTGCCAGCAGCCCCACTAGCGGGAGATACGAGCAGTACTTC
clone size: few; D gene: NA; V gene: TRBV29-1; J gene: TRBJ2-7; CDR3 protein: CSVEGGTYEQYF; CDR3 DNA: TGCAGCGTTGAGGGCGGTACCTACGAGCAGTACTTC
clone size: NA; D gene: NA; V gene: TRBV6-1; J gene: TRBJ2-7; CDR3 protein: CASISKGPPYEQYF; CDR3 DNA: TGTGCCAGCATCAGTAAAGGACCCCCCTACGAGCAGTACTTC
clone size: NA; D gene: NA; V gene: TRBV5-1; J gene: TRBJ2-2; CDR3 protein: CASSLTRGAGELFF; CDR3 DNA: TGCGCCAGCAGCTTGACCAGGGGGGCCGGGGAGCTGTTTTTT
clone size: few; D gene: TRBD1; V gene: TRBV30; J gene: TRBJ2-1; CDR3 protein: CAWSTPGTGSYNEQFF; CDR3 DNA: TGTGCCTGGAGTACCCCCGGGACAGGGTCCTACAATGAGCAGTTCTTC
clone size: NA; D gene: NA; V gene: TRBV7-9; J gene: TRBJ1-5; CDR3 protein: CASSLVLAGGGNQPQHF; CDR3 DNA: TGTGCCAGCAGCTTAGTGTTGGCCGGTGGAGGCAATCAGCCCCAGCATTTT
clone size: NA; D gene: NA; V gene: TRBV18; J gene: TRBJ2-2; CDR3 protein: CASSPRNTGELFF; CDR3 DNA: TGTGCCAGCTCACCCAGAAACACCGGGGAGCTGTTTTTT
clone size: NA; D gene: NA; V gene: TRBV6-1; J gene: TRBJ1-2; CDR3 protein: CASSEVSTGAIYGYTF; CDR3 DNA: TGTGCCAGCAGTGAAGTCTCAACAGGAGCTATCTATGGCTACACCTTC
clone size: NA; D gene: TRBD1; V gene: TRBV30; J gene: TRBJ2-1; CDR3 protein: CAWSPVGGREQFF; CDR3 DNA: TGTGCCTGGAGTCCTGTAGGGGGCCGGGAGCAGTTCTTC
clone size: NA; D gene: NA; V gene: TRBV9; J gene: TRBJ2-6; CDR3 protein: CASSFLRYGANVLTF; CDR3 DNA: TGTGCCAGCAGCTTCCTCCGATACGGGGCCAACGTCCTGACTTTC
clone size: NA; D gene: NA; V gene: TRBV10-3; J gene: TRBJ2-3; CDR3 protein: CAISGSTTDTQYF; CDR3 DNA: TGTGCCATCAGTGGGTCGACTACCGATACGCAGTATTTT
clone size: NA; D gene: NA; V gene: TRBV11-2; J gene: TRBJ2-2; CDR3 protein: CASSLDWDNTGELFF; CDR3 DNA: TGTGCCAGCAGCTTAGATTGGGACAACACCGGGGAGCTGTTTTTT
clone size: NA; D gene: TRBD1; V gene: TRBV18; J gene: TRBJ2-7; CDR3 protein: CASSSNRGIVYEQYF; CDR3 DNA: TGTGCCAGCTCATCAAACAGGGGAATCGTGTACGAGCAGTACTTC
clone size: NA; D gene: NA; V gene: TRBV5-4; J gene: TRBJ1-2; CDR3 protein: CASTAGAKFYGYTF; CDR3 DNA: TGTGCCAGCACCGCCGGGGCTAAATTCTATGGCTACACCTTC
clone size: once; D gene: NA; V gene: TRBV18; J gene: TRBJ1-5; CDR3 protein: CASSVGGGNQPQHF; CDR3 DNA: TGTGCCAGCTCGGTGGGGGGGGGCAATCAGCCCCAGCATTTT
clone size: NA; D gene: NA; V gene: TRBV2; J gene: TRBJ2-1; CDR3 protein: CASTGPYEQFF; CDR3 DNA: TGTGCCAGCACGGGGCCCTATGAGCAGTTCTTC
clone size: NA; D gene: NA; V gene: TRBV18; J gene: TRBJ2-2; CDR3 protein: CASSPRGGNTGELFF; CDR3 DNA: TGTGCCAGCTCACCACGTGGGGGGAACACCGGGGAGCTGTTTTTT
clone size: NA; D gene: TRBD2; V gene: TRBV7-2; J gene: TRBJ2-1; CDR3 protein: CASSTRTSGGSYNEQFF; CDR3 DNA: TGTGCCAGCAGCACACGGACTAGCGGGGGCTCCTACAATGAGCAGTTCTTC
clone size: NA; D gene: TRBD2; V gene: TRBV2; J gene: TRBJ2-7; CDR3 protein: CASSEELTSGYEQYF; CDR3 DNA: TGTGCCAGCAGTGAAGAGTTAACTAGCGGTTACGAGCAGTACTTC
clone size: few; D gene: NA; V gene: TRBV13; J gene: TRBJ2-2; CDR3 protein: CASSLQGRRANTGELFF; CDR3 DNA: TGTGCCAGCAGCTTACAGGGACGGCGCGCGAACACCGGGGAGCTGTTTTTT
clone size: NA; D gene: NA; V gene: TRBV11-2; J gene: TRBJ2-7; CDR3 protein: CASSQLLQGNEQYF; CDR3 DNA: TGTGCCAGCAGCCAACTACTACAGGGCAACGAGCAGTACTTC